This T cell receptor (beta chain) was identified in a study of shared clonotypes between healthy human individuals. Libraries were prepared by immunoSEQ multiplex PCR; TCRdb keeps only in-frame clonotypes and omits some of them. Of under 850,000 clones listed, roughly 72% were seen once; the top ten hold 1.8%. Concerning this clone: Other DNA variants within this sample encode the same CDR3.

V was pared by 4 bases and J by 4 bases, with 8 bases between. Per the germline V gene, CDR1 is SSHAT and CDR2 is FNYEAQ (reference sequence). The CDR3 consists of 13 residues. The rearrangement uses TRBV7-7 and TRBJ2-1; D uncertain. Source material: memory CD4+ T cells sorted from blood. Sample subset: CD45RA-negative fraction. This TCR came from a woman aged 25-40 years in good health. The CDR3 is CASSSGGYNEQFF. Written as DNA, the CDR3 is TGTGCCAGCAGCTCGGGCGGATACAATGAGCAGTTCTTC.